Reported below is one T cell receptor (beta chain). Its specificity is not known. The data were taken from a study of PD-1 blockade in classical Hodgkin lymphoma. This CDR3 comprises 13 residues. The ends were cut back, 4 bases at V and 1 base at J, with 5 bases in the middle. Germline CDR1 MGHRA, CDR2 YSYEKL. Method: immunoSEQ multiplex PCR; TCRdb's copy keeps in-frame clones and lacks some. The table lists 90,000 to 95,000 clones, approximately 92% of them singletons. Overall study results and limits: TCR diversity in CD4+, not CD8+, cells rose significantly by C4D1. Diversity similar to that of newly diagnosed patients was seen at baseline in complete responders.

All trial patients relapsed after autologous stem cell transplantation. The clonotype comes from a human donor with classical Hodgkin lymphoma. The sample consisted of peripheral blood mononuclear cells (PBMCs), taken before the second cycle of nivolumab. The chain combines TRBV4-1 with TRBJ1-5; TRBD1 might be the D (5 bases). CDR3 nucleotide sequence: TGCGCCAGCAGCCGGGGCAGCAATCAGCCCCAGCATTTT. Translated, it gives CASSRGSNQPQHF.